This T cell receptor beta chain was sequenced for a study of response to subunit inactivated influenza vaccine. The CDR3 spans 15 residues. Trimming left V 2 bases short and J 0 bases short, with 12 bases between. Germline V CDR1 and CDR2: DFQATT, SNEGSKA (reference sequence). Each CDR3 protein is one row after TCRdb ran MiXCR on the RT-PCR reads. Here the sample spans 650,000 to 850,000 distinct CDR3 sequences, roughly 13% being singletons. This clonotype showed up just a few times. The chain has TRBV20-1 and TRBJ2-3; D is perhaps TRBD1 (7 bases). The starting material was PBMCs from blood, obtained 14 to 15 days before vaccination. This TCR derives from a man over 45 who received an inactivated influenza vaccine. The CDR3 protein is CSARRGTVSTDTQYF. The CDR3 coding sequence is TGCAGTGCTAGACGCGGGACAGTGAGCACAGATACGCAGTATTTT.